This T cell receptor beta chain was sequenced during a study of cytomegalovirus exposure and HLA in healthy donors (dated by TCRdb to the late 2010s). Broadly, across the study: An earlier analysis of some 600 of the donors reported over 250 Gb of sequence data and about 120 million unique TCR beta sequences obtained from around 190 million T cells. An early release covering roughly 640 HLA-typed donors comprised roughly 300 gigabases of sequencing data and roughly 85 million unique TCR sequences. Of the roughly 400 genotyped donors, approximately 82% fell in the genetic ancestry cluster associated with self-reported Caucasian donors. The study aimed to test whether signatures of past pathogen exposure could be identified by cataloging public T cell receptors. The study profiled the T cell repertoires of more than 500 subjects by immunosequencing and related them to cytomegalovirus serostatus. In addition to the first cohort of approximately 670 subjects, a separate validation cohort of under 150 different subjects was used. To predict cytomegalovirus infection status, the study combined high-throughput TCR immunosequencing, statistical association of individual TCRs with disease status, and machine learning. In a later analysis, previously published TCR beta repertoires from 600 to 850 donors were re-analyzed and high-resolution HLA genotyping was added so that TCR occurrence patterns could be studied. The later analysis used no new phenotypic data to find candidate immune exposures, relying instead on TCR beta sequences and their occurrence across donors. An earlier analysis of about 600 of the donors used high-throughput TCR beta sequencing to judge whether each TCR beta V gene segment behaved as functional or pseudogenic. Donor age, sex, ethnicity and CMV serostatus were compiled alongside the repertoire data. In a later genetic analysis, genome-wide SNP genotypes for about 65% of the roughly 700 donors were used, and that subset was treated as a discovery cohort. Every discovery cohort repertoire had been produced on one sequencing platform. HLA typing included class I and class II loci at four-digit resolution. The number of typed donors differed by locus: roughly 629-630 for A, B, C, DRB1 and DQB1; some 500 for DQA1; 606 for DPA1; and roughly 470 for DPB1. Several DR-DQ haplotypes were treated as single units for association and clustering because of strong linkage in the cohort. Among 300 to 500 genotyped donors of the cohort, an average of around 250,000 unique TCR beta nucleotide sequences was sequenced per donor, of which 15% to 20% were non-productive. What the study reported, not specific to this receptor: Compared with the roughly 600-donor mean, donors in an Asian-associated ancestry cluster had fewer N-insertions in productive TCRs, according to a later genetic analysis. In a later genetic analysis, a missense DCLRE1C variant was associated with V-gene and J-gene trimming of TCR beta chains, and the association was replicated in an independent cohort. A total of fewer than 200 TCR beta chains were listed by the study as associated with cytomegalovirus. When HLA alleles, especially DR and DQ, strongly co-occurred, TCR associations were difficult to assign to individual alleles. A further reported finding was that TCR beta sequences accurately predicted the HLA-A and HLA-B alleles for most subjects in the first cohort. Seventeen rarely observed V segments, including chromosome 9 orphons, were excluded from the earlier analysis of about 610 of the donors because counts were too low. The authors suggested that the approach could potentially be generalized to other disease states and immunological phenotypes. Because the 87-base-pair reads could not distinguish some IMGT-functional V segments, including TRBV6-2 and TRBV6-3, those segments were excluded. In an earlier analysis of approximately 600 of the donors, most TCR beta V segments were observed in productive rearrangements about 90% or about 30% of the time, broadly matching IMGT annotations. Sequencing depth was assumed to be roughly uniform across donors in the presence/absence analyses, though that assumption may not hold. Linkage disequilibrium might explain the correlated functional status among segregating V segments, but an unknown experimental factor could not be excluded. For the cohort, immune exposure information was limited to CMV serostatus. In this cohort, only TCR beta chains were sequenced, and detectable features were limited by the absence of alpha or paired-chain data. Specific HLA alleles were associated with over 15,000 TCR beta sequences at a false discovery rate of 0.05 in a later analysis. According to a later analysis, TCR association rates differed among HLA loci, with DRB1 alleles showing the most associated TCRs and HLA-C alleles showing the fewest. A cluster of highly shared sequence variants was judged likely to be a technical artifact of the sequencing pipeline. In vitro tests confirmed that a few of the cytomegalovirus-associated TCR beta chains recognize cytomegalovirus antigens. Because HLA typing was unavailable for some donors at each locus, only the typed subset was used in association tests. Several of the top co-occurrence clusters appeared to be linked to parvovirus B19, influenza, CMV and Epstein-Barr virus, according to a later analysis. Most TCR sequences were observed very rarely across donors, whereas some public TCRs were present in many individuals. In a later analysis, HLA-associated TCR beta chains showed more clonal expansion and lower generation probabilities than non-associated chains that were equally common. In both the original and validation cohorts, the classifier was reported to diagnose cytomegalovirus status with high specificity and sensitivity. In a later analysis, most CMV-associated TCR beta chains were found to appear HLA-restricted, with HLA associations seemingly driven largely by CMV exposure.

The CDR3 runs 15 amino acids, cysteine and phenylalanine included. The entry retains the CDR3 DNA only, 45 bases that are in frame from base 1. V loses 4 bases, J loses 1 base, and the germline ends lie 13 bases apart. The germline V gene sets CDR1 to LGHNA and CDR2 to YNFKEQ. The library was made by the immunoSEQ multiplex PCR assay. A mixture of 60 forward primers for TCR Vbeta segments and 13 reverse primers for TCR Jbeta segments was used in the multiplex PCR. Amplification of the CDR3 region of rearranged TCR beta genes was performed with a multiplex PCR assay on genomic DNA. On the Illumina HiSeq System, the amplified TCR beta libraries were sequenced as 87-base-pair reads. Per the original workflow: In a later analysis, some 80 million unique TCR beta chains were counted across the approximately 640 repertoires, and around 10 million of these chains were shared by at least two donors. Raw reads were error-corrected and collapsed into unique sequences by a nearest-neighbor algorithm in which closely related sequences were merged to remove PCR and sequencing errors. To assign V, D and J gene segments, CDR3 sequences were aligned to IMGT reference sequences. Each retained sequence needed at least a six-nucleotide match to both a V gene segment and a J gene segment. Rearrangements were called productive when the CDR3 lacked stop codons and stayed in frame with V and J; all others were non-productive. Following IMGT convention, CDR3 was defined as the stretch from the second conserved V-encoded cysteine to the conserved J-encoded phenylalanine. The earlier analysis of about 590 of the donors excluded sequences that lacked an unambiguous match to a single V gene segment. An earlier analysis of 587 of the donors classified V segments as functional when productive rearrangements were above 56.7% and as segregating when the standard deviation between donors was above 5%. To diagnose cytomegalovirus status from the catalog of TCR beta chain sequences, a statistical classification framework was built. A later analysis assigned V and J genes by comparing TCR nucleotide sequences with IMGT/GENE-DB human TR gene sequences. The TCRdist pipeline was used in a later analysis to assign CDR3 sequences and most-parsimonious VDJ recombination scenarios. In a later analysis, each TCR beta chain was defined by its CDR3 amino acid sequence together with its V-gene family, and reads without a unique V-gene family were excluded. A later analysis removed several hundred highly shared, low-generation-probability nucleotide sequences to deal with suspected cross-contamination and a sequencing artifact. For each public chain, a later analysis derived a clonal expansion index from normalized ranks of inferred template counts within each repertoire. In a later analysis, generation probabilities were computed using a VDJ recombination model fitted to out-of-frame rearrangements, and the results were checked against IGoR. In a later analysis, hypergeometric tests were used to score TCR-TCR, TCR-HLA and TCR-CMV co-occurrence, with a repertoire-size bias correction applied to TCR pairs. In a later analysis, false discovery rates were estimated by permuting HLA or CMV assignments 20 times. In a later analysis, co-occurring TCRs were grouped using DBSCAN, with TCRdist sequence similarity added in when clustering inside HLA-allele-positive subsets. Repertoires with fewer than 30,000 or more than 120,000 public chains, plus five repertoires with anomalous nucleotide sharing, were excluded from co-occurrence clustering. Sourced from immuneACCESS, this table was stored by TCRdb with only in-frame sequences that have V and J called. A share of the clones is absent; for the studies checked, an unresolved V gene accounts for under half, and the remainder has no known explanation. From that table come the V and J calls and clone size; the DNA was used to work out D and trimming. The sample contains under 110,000 clones, around 71% of them found a single time. The top ten constitute roughly 0.79% of the sample.

The cohort consisted of hundreds of healthy bone marrow donors. At the time of sampling, every cohort member was nominally healthy, though immune exposures that went unrecorded were likely present. The donor was CMV seronegative and belonged to the group of 350 to 400 seronegative cohort members. A peripheral blood sample was provided by each donor, and peripheral blood mononuclear cells were used for TCR beta sequencing. The Qiagen DNeasy Blood Extraction Kit was used to extract genomic DNA from the blood cell samples. In regard to this clone: This receptor's antigen is unknown. Base qualities are not at hand, and no much larger clone is one base apart.

The sample consisted of PBMCs. The clonotype originates from a boy aged 10-17 years in good health and CMV-seronegative. The rearrangement combines TRBV4-2 with TRBJ1-2; tentative D gene TRBD1, with 6 bases matching. The CDR3 loop reads CASSPRGGFNYGYTF. At the DNA level, the sequence is TGTGCCAGCAGCCCGCGAGGGGGATTTAACTATGGCTACACCTTC.